Listed below are T cell receptor beta chains from one sample, sequenced in a study of T cells in localized non-small cell lung cancer. Profiling relied on immunoSEQ multiplex PCR, and the TCRdb table lists in-frame clones only, not all of them. The table includes about 6,800 clones, 45% to 50% detected once. Sequences were derived from lymph node tissue, sampled before any cancer treatment. The receptors come from a man between 35 and 75 years old with stage I lung adenocarcinoma. CDR3s include the opening cysteine and the closing phenylalanine or tryptophan. The order of the fields is CDR3 DNA, CDR3 protein, D gene, clone size, J gene, V gene. A D gene is named only where the DNA matches it firmly. Clone size is not always given. Where it is, it says once, few, many or a class for expanded clones.

TGTGCCAGCAGTACCGGTACAAGATTCTATGGCTACACCTTC CASSTGTRFYGYTF NA NA TRBJ1-2 TRBV28
TGCGCCAGCAGTCAACCTTTTAGTCAGTTGAACACTGAAGCTTTCTTT CASSQPFSQLNTEAFF NA NA TRBJ1-1 TRBV23-1
TGTGCCAGCAGTTTGGTGACGCTGAACACTGAAGCTTTCTTT CASSLVTLNTEAFF NA NA TRBJ1-1 TRBV28
TGTGCCAGTAGTCCAAGACTAGCGGGAGGCTACGAGCAGTACTTC CASSPRLAGGYEQYF TRBD2 NA TRBJ2-7 TRBV19
TGCGCCAGCGGAGGAGACAGCATTGGGCAAGAGACCCAGTACTTC CASGGDSIGQETQYF NA few TRBJ2-5 TRBV10-2
TGTGCCAGCAGCCTACCGGGACTGGCAAATGAAAAACTGTTTTTT CASSLPGLANEKLFF NA NA TRBJ1-4 TRBV14
TGCGCCAGCAGCATCGACACAGGGATCTCTGGAAACACCATATATTTT CASSIDTGISGNTIYF NA NA TRBJ1-3 TRBV5-1
TGTGCCATCAGTGCGGGGGGTAATGAAAAACTGTTTTTT CAISAGGNEKLFF NA NA TRBJ1-4 TRBV6-8
TGTGCCACCAGCACTGGACCAGTGAACACCGGGGAGCTGTTTTTT CATSTGPVNTGELFF NA NA TRBJ2-2 TRBV15
TGTGCCAGCAGTTCCCCGGGAGCTAGCGGAACCTACGAGCAGTACTTC CASSSPGASGTYEQYF TRBD2 once TRBJ2-7 TRBV28
TGTGCCAGCAGTTACGGGGGGCTTGAGCAGTTCTTC CASSYGGLEQFF NA once TRBJ2-1 TRBV6-8
TGTGCCAGCTCACGGTTCGGCACTAGCGGGGGCGCCAGCACAGATACGCAGTATTTT CASSRFGTSGGASTDTQYF TRBD2 NA TRBJ2-3 TRBV18
TGTGCCACCAGCAGAGATCCAACTTGGCAGGGGTATGAAAAACTGTTTTTT CATSRDPTWQGYEKLFF NA NA TRBJ1-4 TRBV15
TGCAGCTTCAGGGGGGGGCACACTGAAGCTTTCTTT CSFRGGHTEAFF TRBD1 NA TRBJ1-1 TRBV29-1
TGTGCCAGCGTCCGCCCGGGCAGCGGGGTAAATACGCAGTATTTT CASVRPGSGVNTQYF TRBD2 NA TRBJ2-3 TRBV25-1
TGTGCCAGCAGCCAAGTTCGGGGGGCGGAGACCCAGTACTTC CASSQVRGAETQYF NA NA TRBJ2-5 TRBV14
TGTGCCAGCAGTCGTCTTTACATGGGAGGGGACACTGAAGCTTTCTTT CASSRLYMGGDTEAFF NA NA TRBJ1-1 TRBV9
TGTGCCAGCAGCTTAAGCCCCTCTAGCGGGAGACCCCGTGAGGAGCAGTTCTTC CASSLSPSSGRPREEQFF TRBD2 medium-sized TRBJ2-1 TRBV11-3
TGTGCCAGCAGCTTAGGTCAGGGGGGCCTCTACGAGCAGTACTTC CASSLGQGGLYEQYF NA few TRBJ2-7 TRBV7-5
TGTGCCACCAGCAGACCGGGACAGGGCCTCTACGAGCAGTACTTC CATSRPGQGLYEQYF TRBD1 NA TRBJ2-7 TRBV15
TGTGCCACCAGCAGAGGGCCCGGGGAAAATCAGCCCCAGCATTTT CATSRGPGENQPQHF NA NA TRBJ1-5 TRBV15
TGTGCCAGTAGTAAGGGACAGGGCACAGATACGCAGTATTTT CASSKGQGTDTQYF TRBD1 NA TRBJ2-3 TRBV19
TGCGCCAGCAGCAGCACAGGGTTTAATGAAAAACTGTTTTTT CASSSTGFNEKLFF NA few TRBJ1-4 TRBV5-1
TGTGCCACCAGCAGAGTCTTGGACAGGTCGGAGCAGTACTTC CATSRVLDRSEQYF TRBD1 NA TRBJ2-7 TRBV15
TGTGCCAGCAGTCCGCCGACAGCCTACAATGAGCAGTTCTTC CASSPPTAYNEQFF NA NA TRBJ2-1 TRBV28
TGTGCCAGCAGTTTCCTCACAGGGAGAATTGATACGCAGTATTTT CASSFLTGRIDTQYF NA NA TRBJ2-3 TRBV28
TGCGCCAGCAGCCCCTCAAACAAGAACACTGAAGCTTTCTTT CASSPSNKNTEAFF NA medium-sized TRBJ1-1 TRBV4-1
TGTGCCGCCTATTCGACAGGGAACACTGAAGCTTTCTTT CAAYSTGNTEAFF NA medium-sized TRBJ1-1 TRBV6-8
TGTGCCAGTAGACCAAGTCCCGGGACAGGGTCGAACACTGAAGCTTTCTTT CASRPSPGTGSNTEAFF TRBD1 once TRBJ1-1 TRBV19
TGTGCCACCAGCAGAGTACGGGGGACAGGGATGTACAATGAGCAGTTCTTC CATSRVRGTGMYNEQFF TRBD1 NA TRBJ2-1 TRBV15
TGTGCCAGCAGTCCTACCCCAGGGGAGATGAGCAATCAGCCCCAGCATTTT CASSPTPGEMSNQPQHF NA few TRBJ1-5 TRBV6-8
TGTGCCAGCAGTTTACCTAGCGGAACGAACACCGGGGAGCTGTTTTTT CASSLPSGTNTGELFF TRBD2 NA TRBJ2-2 TRBV28
TGTGCCAGTAGGACGGGACTAGCGGGAGTCAATGAGCAGTTCTTC CASRTGLAGVNEQFF TRBD2 NA TRBJ2-1 TRBV19
TGTGCCAGTAGGTGGTTGGCAGAGAACACTGAAGCTTTCTTT CASRWLAENTEAFF NA NA TRBJ1-1 TRBV19
TGTGCCAGCCTGGGACTAGCCGAGACCCAGTACTTC CASLGLAETQYF TRBD2 NA TRBJ2-5 TRBV28
TGTGCCTGGAGTAGGGAGGGGGCGCGTAGTCAGCCCCAGCATTTT CAWSREGARSQPQHF TRBD1 NA TRBJ1-5 TRBV30
TGTGCCAGCAGTCCCCCAGCGGGGGGCGTCAATGAGCAGTTCTTC CASSPPAGGVNEQFF TRBD2 NA TRBJ2-1 TRBV28
TGTGCCAGCAGCTTAAACCCCCCCTCGGCCACCGGGGAGCTGTTTTTT CASSLNPPSATGELFF NA NA TRBJ2-2 TRBV11-3
TGTGCCAGCAGTAAAGCGGGAAGGGCCTACAATGAGCAGTTCTTC CASSKAGRAYNEQFF TRBD2 NA TRBJ2-1 TRBV6-8
TGTGCCAGCAGTTTAGTGGGACTAGCCCCCTACGAGCAGTACTTC CASSLVGLAPYEQYF TRBD2 few TRBJ2-7 TRBV28
TGTGCCAGCAGCCCAATTAGCGGGAGCGACTACGAGCAGTACTTC CASSPISGSDYEQYF TRBD2 few TRBJ2-7 TRBV9
TGTGCCAGCAGTGCTTACGCCGGGGGACAGGGGGTCGTGGGCACAACCTACGAGCAGTACTTC CASSAYAGGQGVVGTTYEQYF TRBD1 NA TRBJ2-7 TRBV28
TGTGCCAGCTCACCACAACGTGCAGACGAGCAGTACTTC CASSPQRADEQYF NA NA TRBJ2-7 TRBV18
TGTGCCAGCAGCCCGGGGACAGGGGGCGCTGAAGCTTTCTTT CASSPGTGGAEAFF TRBD1 few TRBJ1-1 TRBV11-3
TGTGCCAGCAGCACCACTCCGGGGGAGCCCTATGGCTACACCTTC CASSTTPGEPYGYTF NA NA TRBJ1-2 TRBV6-8
TGCGCCAGCAGCTTGACTCCGGGACAGGGATATGGCTACACCTTC CASSLTPGQGYGYTF TRBD1 NA TRBJ1-2 TRBV5-1
TGTGCCAGCAGCATACAGGGTGGTAGCACTGAAGCTTTCTTT CASSIQGGSTEAFF NA few TRBJ1-1 TRBV9
TGTGCCGCGGGACTAGCGGGAGGGTCAGAGCAGTACTTC CAAGLAGGSEQYF TRBD2 NA TRBJ2-7 TRBV30
TGTGCCAGCTCACCACGCGAAGGGGGCGAGCAGTACTTC CASSPREGGEQYF NA NA TRBJ2-7 TRBV18
TGTGCCAGCAATCTGAATAGGGAAGAGACCCAGTACTTC CASNLNREETQYF NA NA TRBJ2-5 TRBV2
TGTGCCAGCAGTTTAAGGCTAGCGGGCCCCAATGAGCAGTTCTTC CASSLRLAGPNEQFF TRBD2 NA TRBJ2-1 TRBV28
TGTGCCAGCGTCTTTTCTGGGACGGCCGTGGGAGGAAACACCATATATTTT CASVFSGTAVGGNTIYF NA NA TRBJ1-3 TRBV28
TGTGCCTGGACCAGGAAGGGGAACTCCTATAATTCACCCCTCCACTTT CAWTRKGNSYNSPLHF NA few TRBJ1-6 TRBV30
TGTGCCAGCAGTCAAGGGTTAGCCAAAAACATTCAGTACTTC CASSQGLAKNIQYF NA NA TRBJ2-4 TRBV28
TGTGCCAGCAGCGTAGACAAGAACACTGAAGCTTTCTTT CASSVDKNTEAFF NA few TRBJ1-1 TRBV9
TGTGCCAGCAGACGACTAGCGGGAGACTACGAGCAGTACTTC CASRRLAGDYEQYF TRBD2 NA TRBJ2-7 TRBV6-8
TGTGCCAGCAGCCTAGAGGTTGACGGGCGGGATACGCAGTATTTT CASSLEVDGRDTQYF NA many TRBJ2-3 TRBV11-3
TGTGCCAGCAGTCCTCAGGACAATCAGCCCCAGCATTTT CASSPQDNQPQHF NA few TRBJ1-5 TRBV28
TGTGCCAGCAGTGGAGGGACAGCTATACAAGAGACCCGGTACTTC CASSGGTAIQETRYF NA few TRBJ2-5 TRBV6-8
TGTGCCAGCAGCAAGGCTGGTCACTACGAGCAGTACTTC CASSKAGHYEQYF NA NA TRBJ2-7 TRBV14